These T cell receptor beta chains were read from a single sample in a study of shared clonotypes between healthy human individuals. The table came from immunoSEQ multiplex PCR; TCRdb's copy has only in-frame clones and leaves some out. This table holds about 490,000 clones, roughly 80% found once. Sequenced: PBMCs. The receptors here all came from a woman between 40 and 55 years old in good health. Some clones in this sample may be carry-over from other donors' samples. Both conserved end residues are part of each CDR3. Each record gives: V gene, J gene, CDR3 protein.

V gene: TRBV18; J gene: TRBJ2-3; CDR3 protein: CASSLGTSSTDTQYF
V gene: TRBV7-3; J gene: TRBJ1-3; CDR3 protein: CASSLSGGNTIYF
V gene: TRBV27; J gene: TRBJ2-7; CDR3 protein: CASSLRRGAYEQYF
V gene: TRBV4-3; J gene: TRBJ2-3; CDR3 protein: CASSQDPEGPTDTQYF
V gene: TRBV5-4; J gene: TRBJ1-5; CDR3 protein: CASSPGTSGQPQHF
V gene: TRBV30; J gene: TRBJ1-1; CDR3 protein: CAWSRQVNTEAFF
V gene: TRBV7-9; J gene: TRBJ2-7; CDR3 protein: CASSFSPGTGSDEQYF
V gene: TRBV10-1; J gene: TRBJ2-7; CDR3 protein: CASSGGTSGSSYEQYF
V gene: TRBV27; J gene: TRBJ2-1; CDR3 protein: CASSPQTSFHAEQFF
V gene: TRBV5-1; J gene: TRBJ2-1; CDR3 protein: CASSALENEQFF
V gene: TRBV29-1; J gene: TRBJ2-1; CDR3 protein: CSHSAGGFNEQFF
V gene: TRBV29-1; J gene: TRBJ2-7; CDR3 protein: CSVESGGPDEQYF
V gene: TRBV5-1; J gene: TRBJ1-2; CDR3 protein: CASSLTVGSNYGYTF
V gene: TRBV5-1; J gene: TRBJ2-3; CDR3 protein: CASTYTGTGGADTQYF
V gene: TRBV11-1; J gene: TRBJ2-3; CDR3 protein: CASSRQGGTDTQYF
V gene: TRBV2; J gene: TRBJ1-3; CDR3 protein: CASSLNRNTIYF
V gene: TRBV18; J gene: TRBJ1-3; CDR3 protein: CASSPSPGTGNTIYF
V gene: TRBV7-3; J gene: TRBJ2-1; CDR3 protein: CASSDLAGGYNEQFF
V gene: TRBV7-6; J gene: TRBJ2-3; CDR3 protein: CASSFGLADTQYF
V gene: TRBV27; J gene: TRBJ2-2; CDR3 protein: CASSSLTPGLARTGELFF
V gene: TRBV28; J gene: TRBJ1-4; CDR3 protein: CASREVNEKLFF
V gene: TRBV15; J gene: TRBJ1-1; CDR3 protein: CATSVRTGSEAFF
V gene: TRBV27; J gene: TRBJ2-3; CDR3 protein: CASSPGTGVGDTQYF
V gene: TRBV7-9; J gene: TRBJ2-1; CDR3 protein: CASSLAGEQFF
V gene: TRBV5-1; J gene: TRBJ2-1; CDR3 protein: CASSQGPSGRALEQFF
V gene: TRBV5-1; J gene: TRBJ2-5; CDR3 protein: CASSLGQQETQYF
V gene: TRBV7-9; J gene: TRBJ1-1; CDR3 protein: CATGERRVNTEAFF
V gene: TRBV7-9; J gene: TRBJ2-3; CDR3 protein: CASSRSGSVTDTQYF
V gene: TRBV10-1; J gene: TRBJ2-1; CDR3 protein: CASSAGTSGMARFF
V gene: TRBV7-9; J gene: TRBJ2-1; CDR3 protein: CASSPWSYNEQFF
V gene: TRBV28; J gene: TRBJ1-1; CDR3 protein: CASSPTSFTEAFF
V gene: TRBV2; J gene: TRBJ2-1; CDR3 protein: CASAPYNEQFF
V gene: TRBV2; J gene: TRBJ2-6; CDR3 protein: CASSNRGLNPSSGANVLTF
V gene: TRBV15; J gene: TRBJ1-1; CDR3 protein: CATSGTGPNTEAFF
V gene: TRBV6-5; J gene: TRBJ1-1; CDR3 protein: CASRREGTLNTEAFF
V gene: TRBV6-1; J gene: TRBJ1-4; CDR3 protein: CASSGTATNEKLFF
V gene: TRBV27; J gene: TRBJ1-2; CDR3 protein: CASSPPSRGGYTF
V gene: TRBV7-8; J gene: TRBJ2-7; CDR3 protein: CASSRGGTADSYEQYF
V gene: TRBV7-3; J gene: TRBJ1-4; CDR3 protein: CASSFTGADEKLFF
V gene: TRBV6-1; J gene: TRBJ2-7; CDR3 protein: CASGREESYEQYF
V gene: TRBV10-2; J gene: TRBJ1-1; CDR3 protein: CASRIRGEAFF
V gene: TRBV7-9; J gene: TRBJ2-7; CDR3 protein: CASSLAGGAEQYF
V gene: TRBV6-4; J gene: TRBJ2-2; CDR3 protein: CASSGGETGELFF
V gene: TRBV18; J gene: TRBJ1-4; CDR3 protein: CASSNRGTDEKLFF
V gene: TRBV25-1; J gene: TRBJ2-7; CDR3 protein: CASSEYGQGAFEQYF
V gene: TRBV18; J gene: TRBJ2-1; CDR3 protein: CASSQQTVYNEQFF
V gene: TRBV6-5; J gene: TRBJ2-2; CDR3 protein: CASSYSISRTGELFF
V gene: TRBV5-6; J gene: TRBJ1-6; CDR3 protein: CASSLGTGSPLHF
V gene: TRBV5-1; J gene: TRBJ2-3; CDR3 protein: CASSLNGRPKADTQYF
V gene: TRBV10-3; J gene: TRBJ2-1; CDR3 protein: CAISETGLAGYNEQFF
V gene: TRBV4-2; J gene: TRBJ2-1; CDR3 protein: CASKIDRGANEQFF
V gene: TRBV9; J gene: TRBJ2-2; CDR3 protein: CASRSGTSVTGELFF
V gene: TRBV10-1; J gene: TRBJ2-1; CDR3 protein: CASSEGRLLARHKNEQFF
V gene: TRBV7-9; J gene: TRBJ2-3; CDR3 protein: CASSYQTSGSADTQYF
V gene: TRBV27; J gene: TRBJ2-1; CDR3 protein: CASTTSSYNEQFF
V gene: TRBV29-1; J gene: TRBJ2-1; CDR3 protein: CSVDRQSGDEQFF
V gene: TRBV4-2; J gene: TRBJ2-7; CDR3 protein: CASSQDQGMTYEQYF
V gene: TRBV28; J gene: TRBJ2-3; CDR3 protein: CASRPWTSGPIRHYTDTQYF
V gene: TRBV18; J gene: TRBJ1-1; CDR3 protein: CASSPSTGGKEAFF
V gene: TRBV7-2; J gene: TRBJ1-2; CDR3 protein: CASSLLRGRGDGYTF